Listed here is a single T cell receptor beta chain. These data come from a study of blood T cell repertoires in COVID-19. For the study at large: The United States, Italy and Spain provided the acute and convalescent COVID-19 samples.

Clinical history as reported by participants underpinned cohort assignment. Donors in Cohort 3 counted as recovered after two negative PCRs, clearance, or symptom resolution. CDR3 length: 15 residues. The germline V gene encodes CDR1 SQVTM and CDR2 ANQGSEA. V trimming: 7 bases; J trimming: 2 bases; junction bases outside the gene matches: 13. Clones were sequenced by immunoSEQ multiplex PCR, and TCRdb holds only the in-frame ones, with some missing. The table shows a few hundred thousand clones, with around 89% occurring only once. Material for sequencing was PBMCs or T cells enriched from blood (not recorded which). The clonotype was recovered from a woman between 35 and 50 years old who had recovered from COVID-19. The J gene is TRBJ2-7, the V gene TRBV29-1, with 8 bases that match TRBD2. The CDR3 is CSARRGLAGPYEQYF. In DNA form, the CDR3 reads TGCAGCGCCCGAAGAGGATTAGCGGGGCCCTACGAGCAGTACTTC.